The 30 T cell receptor beta chains presented below share a single source sample, sequenced in a study of blood T cell repertoires in COVID-19. TCRdb keeps only in-frame clones here, not all; method: immunoSEQ multiplex PCR. The sample lists about 270,000 clones; over 75% were seen once. The specimen was peripheral blood. These receptors all come from a woman aged 45-65 years with acute or convalescent COVID-19.

This sequence joins TRBV7-5 and TRBJ2-5; TRBD2, the D gene given by the table, was not confirmed from the DNA. TRBV7-5 is annotated as a pseudogene. This CDR3 is built from 18 residues. The CDR3 sequence: CAKIPLIVLAGAAETQYF. As DNA, the CDR3 is TGTGCCAAAATTCCCCTAATAGTCTTAGCGGGAGCAGCAGAGACCCAGTACTTC.

This chain uses TRBV27 with TRBJ1-2; D gene ambiguous. The germline CDR1 and CDR2 sequences are MNHEY and SMNVEV (reference sequence). Deletions cut 6 bases from V and 4 bases from J, with 12 bases between. CDR3 length: 13 amino acids. CDR3 DNA: TGTGCCAGCAGCCCAAGGAGCCCCTATGGCTACACCTTC. Protein product: CASSPRSPYGYTF.

The V call is TRBV4-1, the J call TRBJ1-2, with 10 bases identical to TRBD1. CDR3 size: 15 residues. Germline CDR1 MGHRA, CDR2 YSYEKL. The J segment lost 4 bases and the V segment lost 4 bases, leaving 6 bases of the junction unmatched. The CDR3: CASSPDRGLSYGYTF. The CDR3 region has the DNA TGCGCCAGCAGCCCCGACAGGGGGCTTAGCTATGGCTACACCTTC.

The chain carries TRBV7-7 and TRBJ2-7; the match to TRBD2 covers 7 bases. The CDR3 loop spans 19 amino acids. Per the germline V gene, CDR1 is SSHAT and CDR2 is FNYEAQ (reference sequence). CDR3 protein: CASGGLGSGGLAELYEQYF. In DNA, the CDR3 is TGTGCTAGCGGTGGGTTGGGGTCAGGAGGGCTAGCGGAGCTATACGAGCAGTACTTC.

The rearrangement joins TRBV5-6 to TRBJ1-1; no reliable D call. CDR3 length equals 14 residues. CDR1 is SGHDT and CDR2 is YYEEEE in the germline V gene. The ends were cut back, 1 base at V and 6 bases at J, with 13 bases in the middle. The CDR3 nucleotides are TGTGCCAGCAGCTTGACCGGGGTAAGCCCTGAAGCTTTCTTT. Its protein product is CASSLTGVSPEAFF.

This chain joins TRBV3-1 (or the pseudogene TRBV3-2) and TRBJ1-1; 10 nucleotides align to TRBD1. Trimming at V came to 4 bases and at J to 11 bases, leaving 4 bases not matched to a gene. The CDR3 has 12 amino acids. Germline V gene lookup returns CDR1 LGHDT and CDR2 YNNKEL (reference sequence). The CDR3 reads CASSPRDRGAFF. As DNA, the CDR3 is TGTGCCAGCAGCCCCCGGGACAGGGGTGCTTTCTTT.

The V and J genes are TRBV3-1 (or the pseudogene TRBV3-2) and TRBJ1-2; 8 bases are a match to TRBD1. Trimming at V came to 4 bases and at J to 7 bases, leaving 2 bases not matched to a gene. Germline CDR1 and CDR2: LGHDT and YNNKEL (reference sequence). The CDR3 sequence is 12 residues long. The CDR3 loop is CASSPGQAGYTF. The CDR3 DNA is TGTGCCAGCAGCCCGGGACAGGCTGGCTACACCTTC.

There are a few counts of this clone. V and J are TRBV9 and TRBJ1-6; D ambiguous. The V end lost 1 base, the J end lost 2 bases, and 10 bases lay between the germline ends. In germline, CDR1 is SGDLS, CDR2 YYNGEE. CDR3 size: 16 residues. CDR3 sequence (DNA): TGTGCCAGCAGCGTAAACCCCACAGCCTATAATTCACCCCTCCACTTT. Translation: CASSVNPTAYNSPLHF.

As to this clone: The junction and the germline gene differ at one end; a read error may be behind it. The V gene is TRBV5-1, the J gene TRBJ1-3; D is unclear. CDR3 size: 14 residues. Germline V gene lookup returns CDR1 SGHRS and CDR2 YFSETQ. The CDR3 spells CASSLVPYGDTIYF. In DNA form, the CDR3 reads TGCGCCAGCAGCTTAGTCCCGTATGGAGACACCATATATTTT.

The chain combines TRBV20-1 with TRBJ2-2; the D is unclear. Germline V gene lookup returns CDR1 DFQATT and CDR2 SNEGSKA (reference sequence). V was pared by 3 bases and J by 5 bases, with 19 bases between. This CDR3 contains 16 residues. In DNA, the CDR3 is TGCAGTGCTAGTGGGTCCGGAGCACGTCGGACCGGGGAGCTGTTTTTT. This codes for CSASGSGARRTGELFF.

About this clone: The identical CDR3 is also encoded by other nucleotide sequences in the sample. V and J are TRBV28 and TRBJ2-7, with no clear D. There are 11 residues in the CDR3. Trimming removed 4 bases at V and 3 bases at J, with 4 bases between. Germline CDR1 MDHEN, CDR2 SYDVKM. The CDR3 loop is CASSSYYEQYF. In nucleotides, the CDR3 is TGTGCCAGCAGTTCTTACTACGAGCAGTACTTC.

This chain joins TRBV27 and TRBJ1-5; D gene uncertain. The CDR3 runs to 14 residues. From germline, CDR1 is MNHEY and CDR2 SMNVEV (reference sequence). V was pared by 4 bases and J by 4 bases, with 11 bases between. The CDR3 DNA follows: TGTGCCAGCAGTTCCCGGTCCCGTAATCAGCCCCAGCATTTT. It translates to CASSSRSRNQPQHF.

There are a few counts of this clone. V gene TRBV24-1 combines with J gene TRBJ1-5; 8 bases fit TRBD1. In germline, CDR1 is KGHDR, CDR2 SFDVKD. Trimming took 5 bases from V and 7 from J; bases not matched to a gene: 12. This CDR3 is built from 16 residues. The CDR3: CATSAESGQGDQPQHF. The CDR3 DNA reads TGTGCCACCAGTGCCGAATCTGGACAGGGTGACCAGCCCCAGCATTTT.

The V gene is TRBV6-1, the J gene TRBJ1-2; unclear D gene. V was cut by 0 bases and J by 4 bases, with 9 bases left in between. The germline V gene encodes CDR1 MNHNS and CDR2 SASEGT. CDR3 length equals 14 residues. This chain's CDR3 is CASSEARGGYGYTF. CDR3 in DNA: TGTGCCAGCAGTGAAGCGCGGGGAGGCTATGGCTACACCTTC.

CDR3 in amino acids: CASSVAPQEGNTIYF. The CDR3 region has the DNA TGTGCCAGCAGCGTAGCCCCACAGGAAGGAAACACCATATATTTT. This chain uses TRBV9 with TRBJ1-3; tentative D call: TRBD1 (5 bases). V dropped 0 bases and J dropped 4 bases, with 11 bases sitting between them. Germline values: CDR1 SGDLS, CDR2 YYNGEE. This CDR3 comprises 15 residues.

This chain uses TRBV24-1 with TRBJ1-1; D ambiguous. This CDR3 has 16 amino acids. Germline CDR1 reads KGHDR; CDR2 reads SFDVKD. The V end lost 4 bases, the J end lost 4 bases, and 18 bases lay between the germline ends. This chain's CDR3 is CATSDNSSPSGTEAFF. The CDR3 DNA reads as TGTGCCACCAGTGACAACTCCTCCCCGAGCGGCACTGAAGCTTTCTTT.

J is TRBJ1-4 and V is TRBV29-1; perhaps TRBD1 as D (6 bases). V was pared by 4 bases and J by 4 bases, with 13 bases between. The CDR3 spans 14 residues. Germline V gene data show CDR1 as SQVTM and CDR2 as ANQGSEA. CDR3 sequence: CSVVGQPVNEKLFF. The CDR3 DNA sequence: TGCAGCGTTGTAGGACAGCCCGTTAATGAAAAACTGTTTTTT. Based on the CDR3 plus reference TRBV29-1 and TRBJ1-4, the full variable domain is SAVISQKPSRDICQRGTSLTIQCQVDSQVTMMFWYRQQPGQSLTLIATANQGSEATYESGFVIDKFPISRPNLTFSTLTVSNMSPEDSSIYLCSVVGQPVNEKLFFGSGTQLSVL.

This rearrangement joins TRBV10-3 to TRBJ1-2; 7 nucleotides align to TRBD1. Germline assignment: CDR1 ENHRY and CDR2 SYGVKD. The CDR3 runs 11 residues. V shed 5 bases, J shed 7 bases, and the junction held 1 base outside the gene matches. CDR3 region: CAISTGAGYTF. CDR3 nucleotide sequence: TGTGCCATCAGTACAGGGGCTGGCTACACCTTC.

The gene calls are TRBV29-1 and TRBJ1-4; TRBD1 matches 12 bases. The V gene end was trimmed by 0 bases and the J gene end by 6 bases; junction bases not matched to a gene: 8. This CDR3 is 17 amino acids long. CDR1 SQVTM and CDR2 ANQGSEA come from the germline V gene. The CDR3 DNA reads as TGCAGCGTTGAAGATCCCGGGGACAGGGGGCAGGATGAAAAACTGTTTTTT. It is translated as CSVEDPGDRGQDEKLFF. Variable domain in full (rest from reference TRBV29-1 and TRBJ1-4): SAVISQKPSRDICQRGTSLTIQCQVDSQVTMMFWYRQQPGQSLTLIATANQGSEATYESGFVIDKFPISRPNLTFSTLTVSNMSPEDSSIYLCSVEDPGDRGQDEKLFFGSGTQLSVL.

The chain joins TRBV24-1 to TRBJ2-1; TRBD2 aligns across 9 bases. Germline values: CDR1 KGHDR, CDR2 SFDVKD. The CDR3 is made up of 16 amino acids. V gave up 3 bases and J gave up 9 bases; unmatched junction bases: 11. As DNA, the CDR3 is TGTGCCACCAGTGATGTTTTAGCGGGAGACCGGGGTGAGCAGTTCTTC. Its translation: CATSDVLAGDRGEQFF.

This clone was observed a single time. The chain uses TRBV27 and TRBJ1-2; D possibly corresponds to TRBD1 (5 bases). The ends were cut back, 5 bases at V and 8 bases at J, with 12 bases in the middle. This CDR3 comprises 12 residues. Germline V lookup: CDR1 MNHEY, CDR2 SMNVEV (reference sequence). The CDR3 loop is CASSPQGGGYTF. In DNA form, the CDR3 reads TGTGCCAGCAGTCCCCAGGGAGGCGGCTACACCTTC.

The count of this clone is one. The chain joins TRBV2 to TRBJ1-2; TRBD1 matches at 8 bases. Per germline, CDR1 SNHLY and CDR2 FYNNEI. The CDR3 is made up of 14 amino acids. Trimming cost V 7 bases and J 3 bases; bases outside gene matches: 7. CDR3 sequence (DNA): TGTGCCAGCAACCCGACAGGGGACGACTATGGCTACACCTTC. It encodes CASNPTGDDYGYTF.

The rearrangement joins TRBV24-1 to TRBJ2-7; 8 bases match TRBD1. The V segment lost 4 bases and the J segment 4 bases; nucleotides outside the gene matches: 8. This CDR3 contains 15 residues. Germline lookup yields CDR1 KGHDR and CDR2 SFDVKD. CDR3 region: CATSDPGQDTYEQYF. Written as DNA, the CDR3 is TGTGCCACCAGTGACCCGGGACAGGACACTTACGAGCAGTACTTC.

The chain couples TRBV27 to TRBJ1-2; D gene ambiguous. The CDR3 runs 15 residues. CDR1 and CDR2 from the germline V gene are MNHEY and SMNVEV (reference sequence). V lost 1 base, J lost 10 bases, and 19 bases lay in between. The CDR3 protein is CASSLWSSEGVIYTF. In DNA form, the CDR3 reads TGTGCCAGCAGTTTATGGTCGAGCGAGGGCGTGATCTACACCTTC.

The rearrangement uses TRBV27 and TRBJ2-7, with TRBD2 matching over 7 bases. Looked up from germline, CDR1 is MNHEY and CDR2 is SMNVEV (reference sequence). Losses at the gene ends were 5 bases for V and 7 bases for J; bases not matched to a gene: 14. CDR3 size: 15 residues. The CDR3 is CASSGAGVRTGEQYF. The CDR3 DNA reads TGTGCCAGCAGTGGGGCGGGGGTTAGGACGGGGGAGCAGTACTTC.

The gene calls are TRBV30 and TRBJ1-6, with a possible D match to TRBD1 (6 bases). Trimming cost V 8 bases and J 7 bases, with 15 bases left between them. CDR1 and CDR2 (germline): GTSNPN, SVGIG (reference sequence). The CDR3 consists of 13 residues. The DNA of the CDR3 is TGTGCCGGGGGCAGGGGAGCAAATTCACCCCTCCACTTT. Amino acid sequence: CAGGRGANSPLHF.

This chain connects TRBV2 to TRBJ2-1, with TRBD2 matching 7 bases. The junction had 5 bases not matched to a gene; V was cut back by 4 bases and J by 8 bases. This CDR3 spans 13 amino acids. CDR1 and CDR2 (germline): SNHLY, FYNNEI. The CDR3 nucleotides read TGTGCCAGCAGTGTTGCGGGAGCATATGAGCAGTTCTTC. Protein sequence: CASSVAGAYEQFF.

V and J are TRBV4-2 and TRBJ1-4; 8 bases align to TRBD1. This CDR3 region has 16 residues. The germline V gene has CDR1 LGHNA and CDR2 YNFKEQ. After removal of 3 bases from V and 4 bases from J, the junction contained 7 bases not matched to a gene. The chain's CDR3 is CASSQGLQGDNEKLFF. The DNA for the CDR3 is TGTGCCAGCAGCCAGGGCTTACAGGGGGATAATGAAAAACTGTTTTTT.

J is TRBJ2-6 and V is TRBV27; possible D gene TRBD1, 5 bases. V shed 6 bases and J shed 1 base, with 13 bases lying between them. Germline CDR1 is MNHEY and CDR2 is SMNVEV (reference sequence). This CDR3 is built from 16 residues. CDR3: CASSPWGRSGANVLTF. CDR3 bases: TGTGCCAGCAGCCCCTGGGGCAGGTCTGGGGCCAACGTCCTGACTTTC.

This clone was observed once. V gene TRBV6-1 combines with J gene TRBJ2-3; 10 positions agree with TRBD2. Germline CDR1 reads MNHNS; CDR2 reads SASEGT. The junction had 7 bases not matched to a gene; V was cut back by 3 bases and J by 4 bases. There are 16 residues in the CDR3. Here the CDR3 DNA reads TGTGCCAGCAGTGACCTAGCGGGAGAGGCTGCAGATACGCAGTATTTT. Its translation: CASSDLAGEAADTQYF.